Described below is a single TCR beta chain sequence and its context. Its antigen is not identified. This sample was taken from a study of T cells generated in artificial thymic organoids. Reverse primers in the TRAC or TRBC constant regions drove separate semi-nested PCRs for TCRalpha and TCRbeta. TCRdb passed the 5' RACE reads through MiXCR, listing each CDR3 protein once. The data contain some 7,200 distinct CDR3 sequences, 20% to 30% of them singletons. Human HSPCs were combined with MS5 stroma expressing human DLL1. FACS-sorted CD34+CD3- hematopoietic stem and progenitor cells, with residual T cells removed, seeded the organoids. FACS isolated CD3+TCRαβ+CD8 single positive T cells before RNA extraction. This CDR3 is 11 amino acids long. V was clipped by 1 base and J by 5 bases, with 3 bases between them. Germline V gives CDR1 SGHRS, CDR2 YFSETQ. General study points: TCR diversity of organoid-derived CD8 single positive cells matched thymic and naive blood cells.

Sequencing was carried out using naive CD8+ T cells grown in artificial thymic organoids from cord blood stem and progenitor cells. As for subset: CD3+TCRalphabeta+CD8SP T cells; for blood, CD45RO-CCR7+ naive CD8+ T cells. This chain connects TRBV5-1 to TRBJ2-5; D not resolved. This receptor was obtained from a human donor who gave cord blood stem cells for thymic organoid culture, a cardiac surgery patient who gave postnatal thymus, or a blood donor (not recorded which). The CDR3 is CASSLRETQYF. The CDR3, as DNA: TGCGCCAGCAGCTTGAGGGAGACCCAGTACTTC.